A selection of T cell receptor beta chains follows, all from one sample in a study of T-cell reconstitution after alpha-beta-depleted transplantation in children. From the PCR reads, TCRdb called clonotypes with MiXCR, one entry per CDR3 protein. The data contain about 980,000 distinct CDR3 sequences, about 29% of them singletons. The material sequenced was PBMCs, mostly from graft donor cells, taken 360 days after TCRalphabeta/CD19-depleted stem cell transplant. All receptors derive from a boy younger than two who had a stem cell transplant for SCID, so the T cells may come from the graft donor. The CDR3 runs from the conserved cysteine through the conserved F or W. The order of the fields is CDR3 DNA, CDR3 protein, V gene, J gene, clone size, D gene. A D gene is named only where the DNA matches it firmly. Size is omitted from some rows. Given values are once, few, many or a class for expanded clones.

TGTGCCAGCAGTGTCTTCGGGGGGAACACCGGGGAGCTGTTTTTT	CASSVFGGNTGELFF	TRBV6-2/TRBV6-3	TRBJ2-2	few	NA
TGTGCCAGCAGCTTAGGTTGGCGGGATCAAAGCACAGATACGCAGTATTTT	CASSLGWRDQSTDTQYF	TRBV7-2	TRBJ2-3	few	NA
TGTGCCAGCAGTGTCCGGGATACGGACCACGAGCAGTACTTC	CASSVRDTDHEQYF	TRBV12-3/TRBV12-4	TRBJ2-7	NA	NA
TGCGCCAGCAGCCAGGCTTCCGGGACAGGGATCTACGAGCAGTACTTC	CASSQASGTGIYEQYF	TRBV4-1	TRBJ2-7	NA	TRBD1
TGTGCCAGCAGCTTAGGGAACAGGGGCGGCTCCTACGAGCAGTACTTC	CASSLGNRGGSYEQYF	TRBV7-6	TRBJ2-7	few	TRBD1
TGCGCCAGCAGCCTATGGAAGGAGCAGTTCTTC	CASSLWKEQFF	TRBV5-1	TRBJ2-1	few	NA
TGTGCCAGCAGCCAAGATACCTCTAAGGCAACAGATACGCAGTATTTT	CASSQDTSKATDTQYF	TRBV3-1	TRBJ2-3	NA	NA
TGCGCCAGCAGTTTACCAAACAGGGGTAGGAACGAGCAGTACTTC	CASSLPNRGRNEQYF	TRBV5-1	TRBJ2-7	NA	TRBD1
TGTGCCAGCAGCAAAGTAAGGTCAGGGCGCTCATACAATGAGCAGTTCTTC	CASSKVRSGRSYNEQFF	TRBV21-1	TRBJ2-1	NA	NA
TGCAGTGCCGCAACTACTGAGGATACGCAGTATTTT	CSAATTEDTQYF	TRBV20-1	TRBJ2-3	few	NA
TGCGCCAGCAGCTCGCCTCCATCGGGAGAGCAGTACTTC	CASSSPPSGEQYF	TRBV5-1	TRBJ2-7	many	NA
TGCGCCAGCAGCCAAGAGAGGACTGGCCGCACAGATACGCAGTATTTT	CASSQERTGRTDTQYF	TRBV4-3	TRBJ2-3	few	NA
TGCGCCAGCAGCCGCCGTCGCCTAGCAAAGGGAAACACAGATACGCAGTATTTT	CASSRRRLAKGNTDTQYF	TRBV5-1	TRBJ2-3	NA	NA
TGCGCCAGCAGCTTGGCCTCGGGTGTAGGGGGCCACCAAGAGACCCAGTACTTC	CASSLASGVGGHQETQYF	TRBV5-1	TRBJ2-5	NA	TRBD1
TGTGCCAGCAGCTCCGTAATAGCGGGCCTTCTTAGTGAGCAGTTCTTC	CASSSVIAGLLSEQFF	TRBV7-2	TRBJ2-1	NA	TRBD2
TGTGCCAGCAGCCCCCAATTGGGTGCCGAGCAGTACTTC	CASSPQLGAEQYF	TRBV3-1	TRBJ2-7	NA	NA
TGCAGCGTTGAAGGACAGGAGGATACTCCTGAAGCTTTCTTT	CSVEGQEDTPEAFF	TRBV29-1	TRBJ1-1	NA	NA